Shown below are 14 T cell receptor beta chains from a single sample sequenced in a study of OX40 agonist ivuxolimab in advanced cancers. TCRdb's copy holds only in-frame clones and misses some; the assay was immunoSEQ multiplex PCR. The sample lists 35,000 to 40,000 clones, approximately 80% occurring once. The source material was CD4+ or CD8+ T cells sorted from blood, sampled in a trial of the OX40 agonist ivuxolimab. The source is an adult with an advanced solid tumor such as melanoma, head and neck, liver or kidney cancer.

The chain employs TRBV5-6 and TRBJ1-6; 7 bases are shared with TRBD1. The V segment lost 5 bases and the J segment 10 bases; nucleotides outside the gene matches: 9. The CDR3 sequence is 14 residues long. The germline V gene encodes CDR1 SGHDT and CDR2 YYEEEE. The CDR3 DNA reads TGTGCCAGCAGTTCAACCGACAGGGTCTCACCCCTCCACTTT. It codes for CASSSTDRVSPLHF.

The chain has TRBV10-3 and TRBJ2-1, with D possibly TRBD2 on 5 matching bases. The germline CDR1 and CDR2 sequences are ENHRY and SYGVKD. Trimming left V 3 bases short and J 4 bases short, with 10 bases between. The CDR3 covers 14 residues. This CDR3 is CAISDSRGYNEQFF. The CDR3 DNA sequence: TGTGCCATCAGTGACTCCCGGGGTTACAATGAGCAGTTCTTC.

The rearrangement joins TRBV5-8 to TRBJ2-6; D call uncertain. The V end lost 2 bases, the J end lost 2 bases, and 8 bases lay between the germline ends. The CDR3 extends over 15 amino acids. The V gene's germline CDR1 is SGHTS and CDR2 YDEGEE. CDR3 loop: CASSFRGTGANVLTF. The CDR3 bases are TGTGCCAGCAGCTTTCGAGGAACTGGGGCCAACGTCCTGACTTTC.

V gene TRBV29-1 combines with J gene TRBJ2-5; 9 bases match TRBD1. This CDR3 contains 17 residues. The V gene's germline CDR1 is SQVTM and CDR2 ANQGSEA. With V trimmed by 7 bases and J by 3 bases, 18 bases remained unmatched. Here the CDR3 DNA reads TGCAGCGCAAACGGGGACGGGACAGGGAGGGGAAAAGAGACCCAGTACTTC. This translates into CSANGDGTGRGKETQYF.

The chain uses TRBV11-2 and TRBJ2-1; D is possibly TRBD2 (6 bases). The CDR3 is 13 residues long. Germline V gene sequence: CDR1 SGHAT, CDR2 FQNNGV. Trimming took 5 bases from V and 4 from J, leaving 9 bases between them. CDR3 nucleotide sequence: TGTGCCAGCAGCGCGGGACTTTACAATGAGCAGTTCTTC. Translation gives CASSAGLYNEQFF.

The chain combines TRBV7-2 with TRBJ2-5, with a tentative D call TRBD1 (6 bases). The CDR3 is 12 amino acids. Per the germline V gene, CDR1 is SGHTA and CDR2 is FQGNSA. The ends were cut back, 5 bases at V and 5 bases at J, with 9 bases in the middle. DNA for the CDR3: TGTGCCAGCAGCCGAGACAGGGAGACCCAGTACTTC. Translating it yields CASSRDRETQYF.

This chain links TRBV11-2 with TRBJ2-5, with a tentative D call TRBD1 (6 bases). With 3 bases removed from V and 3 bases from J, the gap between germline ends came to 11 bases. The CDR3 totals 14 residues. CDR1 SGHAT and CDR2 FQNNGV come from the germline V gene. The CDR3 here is CASSFRAGEETQYF. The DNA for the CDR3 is TGTGCCAGCAGCTTTCGGGCAGGGGAAGAGACCCAGTACTTC.

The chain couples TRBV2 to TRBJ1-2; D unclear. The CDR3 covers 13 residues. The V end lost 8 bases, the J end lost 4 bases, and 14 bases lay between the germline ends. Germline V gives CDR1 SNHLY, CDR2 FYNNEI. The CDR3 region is CASAKVLSYGYTF. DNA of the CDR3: TGTGCCAGCGCCAAGGTGCTGAGCTATGGCTACACCTTC.

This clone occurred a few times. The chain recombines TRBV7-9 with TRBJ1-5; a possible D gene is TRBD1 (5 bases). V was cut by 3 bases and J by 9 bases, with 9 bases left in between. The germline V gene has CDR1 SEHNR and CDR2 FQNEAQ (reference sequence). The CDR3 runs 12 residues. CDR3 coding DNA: TGTGCCAGCAGCTTGGGACCACCGCCCCAGCATTTT. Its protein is CASSLGPPPQHF.

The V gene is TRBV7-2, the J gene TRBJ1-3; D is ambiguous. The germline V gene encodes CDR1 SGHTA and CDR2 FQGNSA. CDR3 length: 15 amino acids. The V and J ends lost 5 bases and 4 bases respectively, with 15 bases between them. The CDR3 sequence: CASSHGLLGGNTIYF. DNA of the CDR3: TGTGCCAGCAGCCATGGGCTCCTCGGGGGAAACACCATATATTTT.

The CDR3 DNA reads TGCGCCAGCAGTTGGACAGTAAGAATGGCTTTCTTT. Protein product: CASSWTVRMAFF. V gene TRBV10-1 combines with J gene TRBJ1-1; maybe TRBD1 (6 bases). The V gene lost 5 bases and the J gene lost 11 bases, with 15 bases spanning the gap. CDR1 is WNHNN, CDR2 SYGVQD, per germline (reference sequence). The CDR3 spans 12 residues.

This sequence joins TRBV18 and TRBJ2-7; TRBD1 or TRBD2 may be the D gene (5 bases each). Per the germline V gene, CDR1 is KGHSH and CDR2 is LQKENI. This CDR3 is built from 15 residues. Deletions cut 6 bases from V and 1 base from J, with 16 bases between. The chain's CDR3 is CASSPEGRTSYEQYF. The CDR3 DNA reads TGTGCCAGCTCCCCCGAGGGACGCACATCCTACGAGCAGTACTTC.

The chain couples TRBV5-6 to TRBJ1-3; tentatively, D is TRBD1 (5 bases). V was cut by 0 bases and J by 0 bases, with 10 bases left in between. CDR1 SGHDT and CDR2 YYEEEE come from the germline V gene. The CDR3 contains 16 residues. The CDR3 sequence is CASSLEGTVSGNTIYF. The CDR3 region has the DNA TGTGCCAGCAGCTTGGAGGGGACCGTCTCTGGAAACACCATATATTTT.

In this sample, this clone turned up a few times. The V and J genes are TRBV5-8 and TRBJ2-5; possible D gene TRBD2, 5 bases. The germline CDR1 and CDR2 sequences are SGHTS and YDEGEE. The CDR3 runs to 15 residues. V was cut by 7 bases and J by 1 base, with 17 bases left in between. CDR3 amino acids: CASGPRLASQETQYF. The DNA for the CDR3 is TGTGCCAGCGGTCCAAGGCTAGCCTCCCAAGAGACCCAGTACTTC.